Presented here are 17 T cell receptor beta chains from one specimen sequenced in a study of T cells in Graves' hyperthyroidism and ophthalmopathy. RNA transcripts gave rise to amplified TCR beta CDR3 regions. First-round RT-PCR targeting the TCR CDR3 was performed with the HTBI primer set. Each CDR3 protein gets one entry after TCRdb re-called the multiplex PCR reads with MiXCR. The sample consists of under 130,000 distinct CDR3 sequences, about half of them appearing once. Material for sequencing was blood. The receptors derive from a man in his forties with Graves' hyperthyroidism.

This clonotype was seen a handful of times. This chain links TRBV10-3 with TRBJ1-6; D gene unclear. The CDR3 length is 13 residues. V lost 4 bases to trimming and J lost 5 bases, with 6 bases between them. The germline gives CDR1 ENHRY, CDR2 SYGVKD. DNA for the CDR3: TGTGCCATCAGTGGGGGAGATAATTCACCCCTCCACTTT. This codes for CAISGGDNSPLHF.

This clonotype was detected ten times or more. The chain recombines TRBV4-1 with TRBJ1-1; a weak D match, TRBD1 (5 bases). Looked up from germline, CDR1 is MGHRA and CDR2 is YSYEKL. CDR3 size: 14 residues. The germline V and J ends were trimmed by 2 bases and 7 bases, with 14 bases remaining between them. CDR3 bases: TGCGCCAGCAGCCAAACGGGAGGAGGGGATGAAGCTTTCTTT. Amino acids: CASSQTGGGDEAFF.

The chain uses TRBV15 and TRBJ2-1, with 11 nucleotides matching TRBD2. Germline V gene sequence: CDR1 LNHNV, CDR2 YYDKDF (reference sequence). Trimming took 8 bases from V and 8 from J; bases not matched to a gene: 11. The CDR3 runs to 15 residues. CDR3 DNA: TGTGCCACCGTTATAGCGGGAGGGCCTAGGTATGAGCAGTTCTTC. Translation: CATVIAGGPRYEQFF. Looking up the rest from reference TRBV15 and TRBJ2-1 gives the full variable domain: DAMVIQNPRYQVTQFGKPVTLSCSQTLNHNVMYWYQQKSSQAPKLLFHYYDKDFNNEADTPDNFQSRRPNTSFCFLDIRSPGLGDTAMYLCATVIAGGPRYEQFFGPGTRLTVL.

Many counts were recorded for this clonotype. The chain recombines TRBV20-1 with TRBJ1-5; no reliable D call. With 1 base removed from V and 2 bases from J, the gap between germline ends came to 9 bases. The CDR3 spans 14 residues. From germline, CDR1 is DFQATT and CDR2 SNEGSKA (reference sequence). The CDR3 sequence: CSARATTGNQPQHF. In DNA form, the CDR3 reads TGCAGTGCTAGAGCCACTACAGGCAATCAGCCCCAGCATTTT.

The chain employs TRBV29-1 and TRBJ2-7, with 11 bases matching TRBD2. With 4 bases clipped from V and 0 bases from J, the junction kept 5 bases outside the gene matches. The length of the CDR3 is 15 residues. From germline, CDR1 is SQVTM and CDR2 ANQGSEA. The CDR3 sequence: CSVGTSGWNSYEQYF. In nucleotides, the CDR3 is TGCAGCGTTGGGACTAGCGGGTGGAACTCCTACGAGCAGTACTTC.

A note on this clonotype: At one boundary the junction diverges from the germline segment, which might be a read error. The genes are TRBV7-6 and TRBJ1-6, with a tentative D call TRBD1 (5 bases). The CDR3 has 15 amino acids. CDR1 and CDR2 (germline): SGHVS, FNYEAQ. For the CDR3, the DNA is TGTGCCAGCTCACCATCCGGGGGTTATAATTCACCCCTCCGCTTT. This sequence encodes CASSPSGGYNSPLRF.

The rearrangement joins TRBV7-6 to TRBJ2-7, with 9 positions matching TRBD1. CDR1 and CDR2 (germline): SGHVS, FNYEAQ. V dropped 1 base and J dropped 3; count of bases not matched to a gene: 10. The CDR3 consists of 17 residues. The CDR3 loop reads CASSLVGGGTGHYEQYF. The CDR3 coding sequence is TGTGCCAGCAGCTTAGTCGGGGGTGGGACAGGGCACTACGAGCAGTACTTC.

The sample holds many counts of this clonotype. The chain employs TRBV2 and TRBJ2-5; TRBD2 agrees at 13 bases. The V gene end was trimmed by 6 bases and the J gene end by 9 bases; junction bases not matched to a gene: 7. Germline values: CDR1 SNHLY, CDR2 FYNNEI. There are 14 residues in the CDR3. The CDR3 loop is CASREGTSGIPQYF. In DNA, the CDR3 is TGTGCCAGCAGAGAGGGGACTAGCGGGATACCCCAGTACTTC.

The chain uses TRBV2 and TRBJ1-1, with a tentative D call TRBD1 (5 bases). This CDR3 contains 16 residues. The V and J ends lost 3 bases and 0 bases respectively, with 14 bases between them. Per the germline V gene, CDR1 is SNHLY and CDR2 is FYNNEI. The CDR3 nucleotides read TGTGCCAGCAGTGATTCCCCGACAGCCATGAACACTGAAGCTTTCTTT. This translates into CASSDSPTAMNTEAFF.

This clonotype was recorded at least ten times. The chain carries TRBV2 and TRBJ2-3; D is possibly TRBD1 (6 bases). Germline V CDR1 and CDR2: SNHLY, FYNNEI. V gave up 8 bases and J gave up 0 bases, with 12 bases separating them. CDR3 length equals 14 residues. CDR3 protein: CASQGRASTDTQYF. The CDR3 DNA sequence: TGTGCCAGCCAGGGGCGGGCTAGCACAGATACGCAGTATTTT.

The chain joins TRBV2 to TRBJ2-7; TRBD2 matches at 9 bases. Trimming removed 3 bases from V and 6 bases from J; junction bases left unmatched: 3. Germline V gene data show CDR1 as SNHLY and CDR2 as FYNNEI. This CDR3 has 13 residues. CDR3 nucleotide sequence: TGTGCCAGCAGTGATAGCGGGAGACTCGAGCAGTACTTC. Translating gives CASSDSGRLEQYF.

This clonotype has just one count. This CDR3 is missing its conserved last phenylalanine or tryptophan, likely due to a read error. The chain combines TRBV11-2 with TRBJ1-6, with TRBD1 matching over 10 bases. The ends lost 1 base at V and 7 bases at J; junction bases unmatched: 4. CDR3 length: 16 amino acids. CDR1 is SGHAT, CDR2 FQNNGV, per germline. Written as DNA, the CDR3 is TGTGCCAGCAGCTTAGGGGGACAGGGGATCAATTCACCCCTCCACCTT. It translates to CASSLGGQGINSPLHL.

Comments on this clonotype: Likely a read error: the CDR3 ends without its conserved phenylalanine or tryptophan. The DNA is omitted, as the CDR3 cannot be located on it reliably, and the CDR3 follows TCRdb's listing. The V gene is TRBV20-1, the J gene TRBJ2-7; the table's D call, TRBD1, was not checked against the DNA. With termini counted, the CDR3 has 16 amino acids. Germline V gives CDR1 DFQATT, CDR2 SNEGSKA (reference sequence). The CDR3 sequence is CSARVDRGGTPTSSTP.

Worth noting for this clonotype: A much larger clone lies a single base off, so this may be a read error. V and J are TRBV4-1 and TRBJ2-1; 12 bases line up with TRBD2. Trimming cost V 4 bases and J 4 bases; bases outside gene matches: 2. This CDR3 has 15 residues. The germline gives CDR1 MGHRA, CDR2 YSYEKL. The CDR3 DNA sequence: TGCGCCAGCAGCCGGACTAGCGGGGTGTACAATGAGCAGTTCTTC. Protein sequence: CASSRTSGVYNEQFF.

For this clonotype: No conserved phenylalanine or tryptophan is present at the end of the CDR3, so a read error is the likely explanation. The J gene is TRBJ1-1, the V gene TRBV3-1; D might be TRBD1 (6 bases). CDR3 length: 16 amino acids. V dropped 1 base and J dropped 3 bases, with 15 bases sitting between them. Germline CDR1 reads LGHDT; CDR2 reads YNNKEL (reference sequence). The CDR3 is CASSQVGAGGHTEAFC. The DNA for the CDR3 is TGTGCCAGCAGCCAAGTCGGTGCGGGGGGCCACACTGAAGCTTTCTGT.

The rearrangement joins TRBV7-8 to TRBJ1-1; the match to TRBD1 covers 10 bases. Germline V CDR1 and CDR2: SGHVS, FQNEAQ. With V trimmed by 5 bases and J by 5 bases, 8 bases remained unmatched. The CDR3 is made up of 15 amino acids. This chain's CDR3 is CASSPSRTGGTEAFF. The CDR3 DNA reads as TGTGCCAGCAGCCCCTCCCGGACAGGGGGTACTGAAGCTTTCTTT.

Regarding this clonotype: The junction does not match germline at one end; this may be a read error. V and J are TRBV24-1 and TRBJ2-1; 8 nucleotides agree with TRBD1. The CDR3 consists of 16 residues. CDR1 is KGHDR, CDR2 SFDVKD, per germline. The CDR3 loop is CASSDPGTGGVGEQFF. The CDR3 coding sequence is TGTGCCAGCAGTGACCCCGGGACAGGCGGGGTCGGCGAGCAGTTCTTC.